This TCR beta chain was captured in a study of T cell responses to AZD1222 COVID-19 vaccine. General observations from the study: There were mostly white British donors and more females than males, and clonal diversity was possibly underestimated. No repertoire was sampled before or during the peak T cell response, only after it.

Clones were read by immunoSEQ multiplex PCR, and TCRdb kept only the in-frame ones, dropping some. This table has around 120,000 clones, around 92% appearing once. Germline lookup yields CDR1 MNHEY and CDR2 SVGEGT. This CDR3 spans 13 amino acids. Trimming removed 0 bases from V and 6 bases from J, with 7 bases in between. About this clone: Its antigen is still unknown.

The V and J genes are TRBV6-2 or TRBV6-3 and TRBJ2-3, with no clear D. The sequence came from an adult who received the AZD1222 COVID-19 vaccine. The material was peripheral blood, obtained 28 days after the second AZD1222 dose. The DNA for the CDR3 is TGTGCCAGCAGTTACTCGGGGTTGGATACGCAGTATTTT. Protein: CASSYSGLDTQYF.